This TCR beta chain was found in a study of Tregs in tolerant kidney transplant recipients. Sequenced by immunoSEQ multiplex PCR; TCRdb stores in-frame clones only, minus some. The sample lists just under 65,000 clones, approximately 98% occurring once. General study results and limits: No direct test of biological reproducibility was done here.

As concerns this clone: Its antigen remains unidentified.

The CDR3 sequence is 13 residues long. Germline values: CDR1 WNHNN, CDR2 SYGVQD (reference sequence). V gave up 7 bases and J gave up 5 bases; unmatched junction bases: 5. This sequence joins TRBV10-1 and TRBJ2-3; TRBD1 agrees at 8 bases. This TCR came from a human donor who received a combined kidney and bone marrow transplant. The sample here was Tregs from blood, taken before the transplant. DNA for the CDR3: TGCGCCAGCACAGGGGGCGATAAAGATACGCAGTATTTT. It translates to CASTGGDKDTQYF.